The 11 T cell receptor beta chains listed next were all sequenced from one sample in a study of long-term antiretroviral therapy in people with HIV. Assay version v3.0 of immunoSEQ was used, and it was run at survey level. Clones were read by immunoSEQ multiplex PCR, and TCRdb kept only the in-frame ones, dropping some. The table includes some 30,000 clones, 95% to 98% detected once. Source: unsorted PBMCs, taken 7.6 years after starting antiretroviral therapy. The receptor source for this set is a man aged 25 to 45 with HIV.

V and J are TRBV5-1 and TRBJ1-1; 10 nucleotides line up with TRBD1. The germline gives CDR1 SGHRS, CDR2 YFSETQ. After removal of 4 bases from V and 11 bases from J, the junction contained 14 bases not matched to a gene. The CDR3 loop spans 15 amino acids. CDR3 protein: CASSVDGDRGSYAFF. The CDR3 DNA is TGCGCCAGCAGCGTGGACGGGGACAGGGGATCGTACGCTTTCTTT.

The chain employs TRBV12-5 and TRBJ2-5; 9 bases fit TRBD1. This CDR3 has 15 residues. Unmatched junction bases numbered 7, after V lost 5 bases and J lost 3 bases. Germline V gene data show CDR1 as LGHNT and CDR2 as FRNRAP. The CDR3 protein is CASGPGTGTKETQYF. CDR3 in DNA: TGTGCTAGTGGTCCGGGGACAGGGACTAAAGAGACCCAGTACTTC.

The chain couples TRBV29-1 to TRBJ2-6, with 7 nucleotides matching TRBD1. The CDR3 contains 18 residues. The V segment lost 5 bases and the J segment 0 bases; nucleotides outside the gene matches: 13. Looked up from germline, CDR1 is SQVTM and CDR2 is ANQGSEA. The CDR3 is CSVFHRGPGPSGANVLTF. The CDR3 DNA is TGCAGCGTTTTTCACAGGGGCCCCGGCCCCTCTGGGGCCAACGTCCTGACTTTC.

This sequence joins TRBV27 and TRBJ2-7, with TRBD1 identical over 7 bases. Germline CDR1 and CDR2: MNHEY and SMNVEV (reference sequence). Losses at the gene ends were 4 bases for V and 3 bases for J; bases not matched to a gene: 3. The CDR3 sequence is 13 residues long. In DNA form, the CDR3 reads TGTGCCAGCAGTTACCGGGACAGCTACGAGCAGTACTTC. As protein: CASSYRDSYEQYF.

The genes are TRBV19 and TRBJ1-3; no clear D. Trimming left V 5 bases short and J 0 bases short, with 14 bases between. CDR3 size: 16 residues. Germline values: CDR1 LNHDA, CDR2 SQIVND (reference sequence). The chain's CDR3 is CASSQYASSSGNTIYF. The CDR3 DNA reads TGTGCCAGTAGTCAATATGCGTCGTCCTCTGGAAACACCATATATTTT.

This clone showed up just once. The CDR3 is CASSPQGASVYNEQFF. CDR3 sequence (DNA): TGCGCCAGCAGCCCCCAAGGGGCTAGCGTCTACAATGAGCAGTTCTTC. The V call is TRBV4-3, the J call TRBJ2-1; weak D call: TRBD2 (6 bases). Germline V gene data show CDR1 as LGHNA and CDR2 as YSLEER. V lost 4 bases and J 3 bases, leaving 16 bases between the germline ends. The CDR3 runs 16 residues.

CDR3 residues: CASSLSVSGSYEQYF. In DNA form, the CDR3 reads TGTGCCAGCAGTTTATCGGTCTCAGGGTCCTACGAGCAGTACTTC. The J gene is TRBJ2-7, the V gene TRBV27; possibly TRBD1 for D (5 bases). Germline V gives CDR1 MNHEY, CDR2 SMNVEV (reference sequence). The CDR3 totals 15 residues. Trimming stripped 0 bases from V and 1 base from J, with 10 bases between.

The chain uses TRBV21-1 and TRBJ2-7; the listed D gene, TRBD1, was not tested against the DNA. TRBV21-1 is annotated as a pseudogene. The CDR3 extends over 13 amino acids. CDR3 amino acids: CASRGQGEYEQYF. As DNA, the CDR3 is TGTGCCAGCAGGGGACAGGGAGAATACGAGCAGTACTTC.

On this clone: One end of the junction is discordant with germline, which a read error may explain. The V call is TRBV5-8, the J call TRBJ1-2; 9 bases are shared with TRBD1. This CDR3 comprises 11 residues. Per the germline V gene, CDR1 is SGHTS and CDR2 is YDEGEE. CDR3 in DNA: TGTGCCAGCAGCTTGGCCGGGACAGGGTCTTTC. The encoded protein is CASSLAGTGSF.

V and J are TRBV19 and TRBJ1-5; a weak D match, TRBD1 (5 bases). The ends were cut back, 6 bases at V and 6 bases at J, with 9 bases in the middle. This CDR3 spans 12 amino acids. Germline-derived CDR1 and CDR2 are LNHDA and SQIVND (reference sequence). CDR3 protein: CASRSGVQPQHF. In DNA form, the CDR3 reads TGTGCCAGTAGGTCGGGGGTTCAGCCCCAGCATTTT.

The V and J genes are TRBV15 and TRBJ1-5; TRBD1 matches 7 bases. V lost 1 base and J lost 2; bases outside the gene matches: 5. The CDR3 consists of 16 residues. Germline lookup yields CDR1 LNHNV and CDR2 YYDKDF (reference sequence). The CDR3 sequence is CATSRADRVGNQPQHF. DNA of the CDR3: TGTGCCACCAGCAGAGCCGACAGGGTGGGCAATCAGCCCCAGCATTTT.